Below are 19 T cell receptor beta chains sequenced from a single sample in a study of OX40 agonist ivuxolimab in advanced cancers. The method was immunoSEQ multiplex PCR; TCRdb's version includes in-frame clones alone and lacks a portion of them. The sample holds about 55,000 clones; roughly 86% are singletons and the top ten take approximately 11%. This specimen consisted of CD4+ or CD8+ T cells sorted from blood, obtained in a trial of the OX40 agonist ivuxolimab. The receptor source for this set is an adult with an advanced solid tumor such as melanoma, head and neck, liver or kidney cancer.

The V gene is TRBV29-1, the J gene TRBJ2-7; D is uncertain. The germline V and J ends were trimmed by 3 bases and 3 bases, with 12 bases remaining between them. From germline, CDR1 is SQVTM and CDR2 ANQGSEA. This CDR3 region has 13 residues. The chain's CDR3 is CSVEGLDHYEQYF. The CDR3 DNA follows: TGCAGCGTTGAGGGATTAGATCACTACGAGCAGTACTTC.

The chain uses TRBV2 and TRBJ2-7; no definite D call. CDR3 length equals 13 residues. V lost 7 bases, J lost 2 bases, and 12 bases lay in between. CDR1 SNHLY and CDR2 FYNNEI come from the germline V gene. In DNA, the CDR3 is TGTGCCAGCAAAATCAGGCTTACCTACGAGCAGTACTTC. This codes for CASKIRLTYEQYF.

The V and J genes are TRBV19 and TRBJ1-4; D possibly corresponds to TRBD1 (5 bases). Germline V CDR1 and CDR2: LNHDA, SQIVND (reference sequence). The V end was cut by 9 bases, the J end by 5 bases, with 10 bases between. This CDR3 is 12 amino acids long. The CDR3: CASLQGNEKLFF. The CDR3 DNA reads as TGTGCCAGCCTTCAGGGAAATGAAAAACTGTTTTTT.

The V gene is TRBV5-6, the J gene TRBJ2-1; 8 bases fit TRBD1. CDR1 and CDR2 from the germline V gene are SGHDT and YYEEEE. This CDR3 has 15 amino acids. The trim removed 4 bases at V and 8 bases at J, leaving 11 bases unmatched. CDR3 sequence reads: CASSRVGQGRDEQFF. DNA of the CDR3: TGTGCCAGCAGCCGGGTAGGACAGGGAAGGGATGAGCAGTTCTTC.

This clone has a handful of counts. A read error may account for a junction end that differs from germline. The genes are TRBV7-9 and TRBJ1-1, with a tentative D call TRBD1 (5 bases). This CDR3 has 11 amino acids. Germline V gives CDR1 SEHNR, CDR2 FQNEAQ (reference sequence). CDR3 sequence: CARRVNTEAFF. The DNA for the CDR3 is TGTGCCCGCAGGGTGAACACTGAAGCTTTCTTT.

The rearrangement joins TRBV4-3 to TRBJ2-1, with 10 bases lining up with TRBD1. The CDR3 is made up of 16 amino acids. CDR1 is LGHNA, CDR2 YSLEER, per germline. Trimming removed 0 bases from V and 5 bases from J; junction bases left unmatched: 4. The DNA for the CDR3 is TGCGCCAGCAGCCAAGACGGGACAGGGGTTGACAATGAGCAGTTCTTC. Amino acid sequence: CASSQDGTGVDNEQFF.

The CDR3 loop is CASSLASGGVQETQYF. CDR3 DNA: TGTGCCAGCAGCCTTGCGTCAGGGGGCGTACAAGAGACCCAGTACTTC. The gene calls are TRBV14 and TRBJ2-5; 8 nucleotides agree with TRBD1. V shed 4 bases, J shed 2 bases, and the junction held 9 bases outside the gene matches. CDR3 length equals 16 residues. From germline, CDR1 is SGHDN and CDR2 FVKESK.

This clone is classed as medium-sized. CDR3 loop: CASSLAGGLYEQYF. DNA of the CDR3: TGTGCCAGCAGCTTAGCAGGGGGGCTCTACGAGCAGTACTTC. This chain connects TRBV11-2 to TRBJ2-7; maybe TRBD1 (7 bases). The CDR3 runs to 14 residues. With 1 base removed from V and 3 bases from J, the gap between germline ends came to 10 bases. Germline V gene lookup returns CDR1 SGHAT and CDR2 FQNNGV. The variable domain in full, completed from reference TRBV11-2 and TRBJ2-7, reads EAGVAQSPRYKIIEKRQSVAFWCNPISGHATLYWYQQILGQGPKLLIQFQNNGVVDDSQLPKDRFSAERLKGVDSTLKIQPAKLEDSAVYLCASSLAGGLYEQYFGPGTRLTVT.

The chain is built from TRBV6-5 and TRBJ2-1; 7 bases line up with TRBD1. The length of the CDR3 is 14 residues. Germline trimming cut 5 bases from V and 4 bases from J; bases unmatched to any gene: 5. Germline V CDR1 and CDR2: MNHEY, SVGAGI. The CDR3 spells CASSTNRGYNEQFF. CDR3 nucleotides: TGTGCCAGCAGTACGAACAGGGGATACAATGAGCAGTTCTTC.

The chain has TRBV5-1 and TRBJ2-1; no definite D call. V shed 2 bases and J shed 8 bases, with 17 bases lying between them. Germline CDR1 is SGHRS and CDR2 is YFSETQ. The CDR3 spans 15 residues. The CDR3 nucleotides read TGCGCCAGCAGCTTCGGAGAAGTGATGATCGATGAGCAGTTCTTC. It is translated as CASSFGEVMIDEQFF.

The chain carries TRBV18 and TRBJ2-2; possible D gene TRBD1, 6 bases. Germline V gene lookup returns CDR1 KGHSH and CDR2 LQKENI. Trimming took 1 base from V and 3 from J, leaving 21 bases between them. The CDR3 sequence is 19 residues long. CDR3 protein: CASSPQEDLDRFYTGELFF. The CDR3, as DNA: TGTGCCAGCTCACCACAAGAGGATTTAGACAGGTTCTACACCGGGGAGCTGTTTTTT.

The J gene is TRBJ2-3, the V gene TRBV2; the D gene could be TRBD1 or TRBD2 (5 bases each). Deletions cut 6 bases from V and 1 base from J, with 14 bases between. The CDR3 totals 15 residues. Germline CDR1 reads SNHLY; CDR2 reads FYNNEI. The CDR3 DNA is TGTGCCAGCAGCCAACTAGTGGGGGGCACAGATACGCAGTATTTT. It yields the protein CASSQLVGGTDTQYF. The complete variable domain, with remaining parts taken from reference TRBV2 and TRBJ2-3, reads EPEVTQTPSHQVTQMGQEVILRCVPISNHLYFYWYRQILGQKVEFLVSFYNNEISEKSEIFDDQFSVERPDGSNFTLKIRSTKLEDSAMYFCASSQLVGGTDTQYFGPGTRLTVL.

The V and J genes are TRBV4-3 and TRBJ1-1; D is ambiguous. CDR1 LGHNA and CDR2 YSLEER come from the germline V gene. This CDR3 is 14 amino acids long. Trimming removed 1 base at V and 0 bases at J, with 6 bases between. CDR3 protein: CASSQGTVNTEAFF. CDR3 coding DNA: TGCGCCAGCAGCCAAGGAACAGTGAACACTGAAGCTTTCTTT.

The chain links TRBV2 to TRBJ1-1; D is perhaps TRBD1 (6 bases). Germline CDR1 SNHLY, CDR2 FYNNEI. Trimming left V 6 bases short and J 3 bases short, with 14 bases between. The CDR3 totals 14 residues. Here the CDR3 DNA reads TGTGCCAGCAGGATGGGGCAGGGGTACACTGAAGCTTTCTTT. This gives the protein CASRMGQGYTEAFF.

This clone has just a few counts. Other DNA sequences in this specimen translate into the identical CDR3. This chain links TRBV5-6 with TRBJ1-1; D gene uncertain. The length of the CDR3 is 13 residues. V lost 4 bases and J lost 1, with 8 bases in between. CDR1 and CDR2 (germline): SGHDT, YYEEEE. As DNA, the CDR3 is TGTGCCAGCAGCCCGGACTCGAACACTGAAGCTTTCTTT. Translating gives CASSPDSNTEAFF.

The rearrangement links TRBV4-3 to TRBJ2-5; D possibly uses TRBD1 or TRBD2 (6 bases each). CDR3 size: 16 residues. Trimming stripped 1 base from V and 6 bases from J, with 18 bases between. Germline loops: CDR1 LGHNA, CDR2 YSLEER. The CDR3 loop is CASSQALEGGQKTQYF. The CDR3 DNA reads as TGCGCCAGCAGCCAAGCCCTGGAGGGGGGCCAGAAGACCCAGTACTTC.

The chain carries TRBV14 and TRBJ1-2, with 9 positions matching TRBD1. V shed 5 bases, J shed 2 bases, and the junction held 3 bases outside the gene matches. This CDR3 is 14 amino acids long. Germline V gene lookup returns CDR1 SGHDN and CDR2 FVKESK. For the CDR3, the DNA is TGTGCCAGCAGCTCCGGGACAGGGAACTATGGCTACACCTTC. It encodes CASSSGTGNYGYTF.

This chain connects TRBV4-1 to TRBJ2-7; maybe TRBD1 (6 bases). The CDR3 spans 17 residues. V shed 0 bases and J shed 2 bases, with 17 bases lying between them. Germline CDR1 reads MGHRA; CDR2 reads YSYEKL. The CDR3 DNA reads TGCGCCAGCAGCCAAGACGTTGAGACAGGTACAACCTACGAGCAGTACTTC. It yields the protein CASSQDVETGTTYEQYF.

The V and J genes are TRBV7-9 and TRBJ2-7; D not certain. The germline gives CDR1 SEHNR, CDR2 FQNEAQ (reference sequence). The CDR3 totals 14 residues. Trimming removed 4 bases from V and 4 bases from J, with 14 bases in between. As DNA, the CDR3 is TGTGCCAGCAGCTCCCCAGGACCCGCGTACGAGCAGTACTTC. This encodes CASSSPGPAYEQYF.